This TCR beta chain was recorded in a study of blood T cell repertoires in COVID-19. Study-wide background: Specimens from acute and convalescent COVID-19 originated in the United States, Italy and Spain.

Germline values: CDR1 LGHDT, CDR2 YNNKEL (reference sequence). The length of the CDR3 is 16 residues. Trimming at V came to 3 bases and at J to 4 bases, leaving 9 bases not matched to a gene. Original processing notes: Cell counts per sample came from amplifying reference gene primers. TCRdb's table, derived via immunoSEQ multiplex PCR, lists solely in-frame clones and lacks some. V, J and clone size reflect that table, while D and trimming were determined from the DNA. The table shows about 270,000 clones, with approximately 86% occurring only once. The rearrangement uses TRBV3-1 (or the pseudogene TRBV3-2) and TRBJ1-1; 9 bases are a match to TRBD1. The specimen was peripheral blood. The TCR comes from a woman in her seventies with COVID-19, enrolled during active disease. CDR3 DNA sequence: TGTGCCAGCAGCCACCGGCCGGGACAGGGTGGCACTGAAGCTTTCTTT. The encoded protein is CASSHRPGQGGTEAFF.